The rows below give T cell receptor beta chains drawn from one sample of a study of shared clonotypes between healthy human individuals. Generated by immunoSEQ multiplex PCR, the TCRdb table keeps only in-frame clones and is missing some. Here the sample spans roughly 1.5 million clones, around 98% being singletons. What was sequenced was naive CD4+ T cells sorted from blood. All receptors come from a young man in good health. Both conserved end residues are trimmed from each CDR3. Fields, in order: J gene, V gene, D gene, CDR3 protein. A D gene is named only where the DNA matches it firmly.

j_call: TRBJ2-7; v_call: TRBV5-4; d_call: NA; cdr3_aa: ASSERRGGTYEQY
j_call: TRBJ2-1; v_call: TRBV5-4; d_call: NA; cdr3_aa: ASSLELPAGEQF
j_call: TRBJ2-2; v_call: TRBV29-1; d_call: TRBD2; cdr3_aa: SVGGLAGGEGTGELF
j_call: TRBJ2-7; v_call: TRBV6-5; d_call: NA; cdr3_aa: ASSYSGEATYEQY
j_call: TRBJ2-1; v_call: TRBV19; d_call: NA; cdr3_aa: ASSSPNEQF
j_call: TRBJ1-5; v_call: TRBV6-1; d_call: NA; cdr3_aa: ASSEEGASNQPQH
j_call: TRBJ2-7; v_call: TRBV15; d_call: TRBD2; cdr3_aa: ATSRPRPSGGYEQY
j_call: TRBJ2-7; v_call: TRBV28; d_call: NA; cdr3_aa: ASRGPGSSYEQY
j_call: TRBJ2-7; v_call: TRBV5-4; d_call: NA; cdr3_aa: ASTRTVVYEQY
j_call: TRBJ1-2; v_call: TRBV6-1; d_call: NA; cdr3_aa: ASSDLRRDYGYT